Listed below are T cell receptor beta chains from one sample, sequenced in a study of shared clonotypes between healthy human individuals. The assay was immunoSEQ multiplex PCR, and TCRdb's table has in-frame clones only and misses some. The sample contains under 750,000 clones, just under 75% of which appear only once. Specimen: memory CD4+ T cells sorted from blood. The receptor set was obtained from a woman under 40 in good health. Each CDR3 is given with its conserved first and last residue. Fields, in order: V gene, clone size, D gene, J gene, CDR3 DNA, CDR3 protein. A D gene is named only where the DNA matches it firmly. Expanded clones get a size class; other rows say once, few or many, or leave the size out.

TRBV6-6,-,-,TRBJ2-2,TGTGCCAGCAGGAGTTACGCGGGGGCAAGCACCGGGGAGCTGTTTTTT,CASRSYAGASTGELFF
TRBV7-2,-,TRBD1,TRBJ2-1,TGTGCCAGCAGCCCGACCGGGACAGGGGGTAATGAGCAGTTCTTC,CASSPTGTGGNEQFF
TRBV5-1,many,-,TRBJ1-1,TGCGCCAGCAGCTTTTCCCCAGGGGAGACTGAAGCTTTCTTT,CASSFSPGETEAFF
TRBV9,-,TRBD1,TRBJ2-1,TGTGCCAGCAGCCCAGGGACAGGATTTCTCTACAATGAGCAGTTCTTC,CASSPGTGFLYNEQFF
TRBV9,-,TRBD2,TRBJ2-1,TGTGCCAGCAACCGTGGACTAGCGCTCAATGAGCAGTTCTTC,CASNRGLALNEQFF
TRBV7-9,-,-,TRBJ1-2,TGTGCCAGCAGCTTAGGTAGCAACAACTATGGCTACACCTTC,CASSLGSNNYGYTF
TRBV28,-,TRBD1,TRBJ1-4,TGTGCCAGCAGAAGTACGACAGGGGTTTTAGAAAAACTGTTTTTT,CASRSTTGVLEKLFF
TRBV6-1,-,TRBD1,TRBJ1-5,TGTGCCAGCACTATGACAGGGGAGAGTCAGCCCCAGCATTTT,CASTMTGESQPQHF
TRBV6-5,-,-,TRBJ2-7,TGTGCCAGCAGGTGGGGAAACGAGCAGTACTTC,CASRWGNEQYF
TRBV7-2,-,TRBD2,TRBJ2-2,TGTGCCAGCAGGTTCGGGACTAGCGGGAGCGCCGGGGAGCTGTTTTTT,CASRFGTSGSAGELFF
TRBV11-2,-,-,TRBJ1-1,TGTGCCAGCAGCGGGATGAACACTGAAGCTTTCTTT,CASSGMNTEAFF
TRBV19,-,-,TRBJ1-5,TGTGCCAGTAGTATACAGGGCGGGGACAATCAGCCCCAGCATTTT,CASSIQGGDNQPQHF
TRBV2,-,-,TRBJ2-7,TGTGCCAGCACGGGACGGGCGTCCTACGAGCAGTACTTC,CASTGRASYEQYF
TRBV7-2,-,-,TRBJ1-4,TGTGCCAGCAGCTTAATGGTGTCCACTAATGAAAAACTGTTTTTT,CASSLMVSTNEKLFF
TRBV5-1,-,TRBD2,TRBJ2-1,TGCGCCAGCAGCCCAGGGACTAGCGGGACCCAGCAGTTCTTC,CASSPGTSGTQQFF
TRBV14,-,TRBD2,TRBJ2-2,TGTGCCAGCAGCCGGGGACTAGTAGGCACCGGGGAGCTGTTTTTT,CASSRGLVGTGELFF
TRBV6-1,once,-,TRBJ2-7,TGTGCCAGCACCCCGGACACTAGTCCCTACGAGCAGTACTTC,CASTPDTSPYEQYF
TRBV9,-,TRBD1,TRBJ1-5,TGTGCCAGCAGCACCCGGGACAGGGGGCATCGTCAGCCCCAGCATTTT,CASSTRDRGHRQPQHF
TRBV5-1,once,TRBD1,TRBJ2-3,TGCGCCAGCAGCTTTGGACAGGGGCCAGACACAGATACGCAGTATTTT,CASSFGQGPDTDTQYF
TRBV28,-,TRBD1,TRBJ1-2,TGTGCCAGCTACGGGACAGCTAACTATGGCTACACCTTC,CASYGTANYGYTF
TRBV10-1,-,TRBD2,TRBJ2-7,TGCGCCAGCAGTTCCGGGACTAGCAACTACGAGCAGTACTTC,CASSSGTSNYEQYF
TRBV28,-,TRBD1,TRBJ2-7,TGTGCCAGCAGTCCAGGACAGGCCTACTCCTACGAGCAGTACTTC,CASSPGQAYSYEQYF
TRBV5-1,-,-,TRBJ2-7,TGCGCCAGCAGCTTGTTGGTTGGAGGGACCCCCTTCTACGAGCAGTACTTC,CASSLLVGGTPFYEQYF
TRBV7-8,-,-,TRBJ1-4,TGTGCCAGCAGCTTAACGGCGAGGGAAAAACTGTTTTTT,CASSLTAREKLFF
TRBV10-1,-,TRBD2,TRBJ2-3,TGCGCCAGCAGATCTAGCGGGAGCGACACAGATACGCAGTATTTT,CASRSSGSDTDTQYF
TRBV19,-,TRBD1,TRBJ1-1,TGTGCCAGTAGGGACAGGTTCGACACTGAAGCTTTCTTT,CASRDRFDTEAFF
TRBV2,few,TRBD2,TRBJ2-1,TGTGCCAGCACGAGGGAGGGGTCCAATGAGCAGTTCTTC,CASTREGSNEQFF
TRBV9,-,TRBD2,TRBJ2-3,TGTGCCAGCAGCGTACAGGGACTAGCGGGAGAAGAGTTCGCAGATACGCAGTATTTT,CASSVQGLAGEEFADTQYF
TRBV25-1,once,-,TRBJ2-5,TGTGCCAGCAGTGAAAATTGGATGAAGACCCAGTACTTC,CASSENWMKTQYF
TRBV11-2,-,TRBD1,TRBJ2-7,TGTGCCAGCAGCTTAGATTGGGGGACAGGGGGCTTCAACGAGCAGTACTTC,CASSLDWGTGGFNEQYF
TRBV6-4,many,-,TRBJ1-5,TGTGCCAGCAGCGATACGACAGTGGGTGGCCAGCCCCAGCATTTT,CASSDTTVGGQPQHF
TRBV7-2,-,TRBD2,TRBJ2-3,TGTGCCAGCAGCCAAGAACGGACTAGCGGGAGCCCAGATACGCAGTATTTT,CASSQERTSGSPDTQYF
TRBV15,many,-,TRBJ2-1,TGTGCCACCAGCGCCCAGGGCAATGAGCAGTTCTTC,CATSAQGNEQFF
TRBV18,-,-,TRBJ2-1,TGTGCCAGCTCACCATTGGAGAGCGGAGACAATGAGCAGTTCTTC,CASSPLESGDNEQFF
TRBV30,-,TRBD1,TRBJ1-4,TGTGCCTGGAGTCCCCGGACAGGGGGTGAAAAACTGTTTTTT,CAWSPRTGGEKLFF
TRBV6-5,once,TRBD1,TRBJ2-5,TGTGCCAGCAGTTACAGGGGGCGCAGGAAGACCCAGTACTTC,CASSYRGRRKTQYF
TRBV5-4,-,-,TRBJ1-2,TGTGCCAGCAGCCTCGGACGGACGGATGATGGCTACACCTTC,CASSLGRTDDGYTF
TRBV10-2,once,-,TRBJ1-3,TGCGCCATCCGTCCATCGGGAAACACCATATATTTT,CAIRPSGNTIYF